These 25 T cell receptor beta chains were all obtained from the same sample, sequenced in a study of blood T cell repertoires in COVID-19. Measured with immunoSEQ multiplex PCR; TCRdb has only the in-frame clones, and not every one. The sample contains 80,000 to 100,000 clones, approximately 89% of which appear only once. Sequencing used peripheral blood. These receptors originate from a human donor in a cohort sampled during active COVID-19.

The CDR3 bases are TGTGCCAGCAGCCGGGACTTCGCAGATACGCAGTATTTT. This translates into CASSRDFADTQYF. V and J are TRBV7-7 and TRBJ2-3, with D perhaps matching TRBD2 (6 bases). V gave up 5 bases and J gave up 4 bases, with 10 bases separating them. Germline values: CDR1 SSHAT, CDR2 FNYEAQ (reference sequence). This CDR3 is 13 amino acids long.

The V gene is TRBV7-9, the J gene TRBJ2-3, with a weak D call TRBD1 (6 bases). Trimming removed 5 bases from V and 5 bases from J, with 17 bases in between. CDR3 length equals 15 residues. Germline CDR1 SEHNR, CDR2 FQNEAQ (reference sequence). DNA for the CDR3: TGTGCCAGCAGCGAGATGGACAGCCCATTAGATACGCAGTATTTT. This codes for CASSEMDSPLDTQYF. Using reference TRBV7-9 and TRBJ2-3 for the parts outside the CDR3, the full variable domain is DTGVSQNPRHKITKRGQNVTFRCDPISEHNRLYWYRQTLGQGPEFLTYFQNEAQLEKSRLLSDRFSAERPKGSFSTLEIQRTEQGDSAMYLCASSEMDSPLDTQYFGPGTRLTVL.

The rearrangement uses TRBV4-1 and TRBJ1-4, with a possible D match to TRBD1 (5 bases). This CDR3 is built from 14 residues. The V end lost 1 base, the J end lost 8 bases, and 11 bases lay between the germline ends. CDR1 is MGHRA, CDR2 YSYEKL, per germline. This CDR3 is CASSQVRGVEKLFF. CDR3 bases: TGCGCCAGCAGCCAAGTAAGGGGTGTCGAAAAACTGTTTTTT.

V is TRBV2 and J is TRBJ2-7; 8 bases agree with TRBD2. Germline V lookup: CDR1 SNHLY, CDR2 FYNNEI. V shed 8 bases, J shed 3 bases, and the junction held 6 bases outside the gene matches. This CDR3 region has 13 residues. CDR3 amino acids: CASAGLESYEQYF. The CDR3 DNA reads TGTGCCAGCGCGGGACTAGAGAGCTACGAGCAGTACTTC.

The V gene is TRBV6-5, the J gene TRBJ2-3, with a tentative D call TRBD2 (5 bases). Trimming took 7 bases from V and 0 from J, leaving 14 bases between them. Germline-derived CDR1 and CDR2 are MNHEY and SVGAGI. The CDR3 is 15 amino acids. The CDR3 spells CASTQERESTDTQYF. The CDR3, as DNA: TGTGCCAGCACCCAGGAGAGGGAAAGCACAGATACGCAGTATTTT.

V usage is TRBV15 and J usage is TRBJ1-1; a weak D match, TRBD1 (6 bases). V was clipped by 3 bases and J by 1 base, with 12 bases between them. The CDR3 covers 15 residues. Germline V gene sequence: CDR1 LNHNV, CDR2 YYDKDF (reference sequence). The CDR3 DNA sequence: TGTGCCACCAGCAGCTTCGGACAGTGGAACACTGAAGCTTTCTTT. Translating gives CATSSFGQWNTEAFF.

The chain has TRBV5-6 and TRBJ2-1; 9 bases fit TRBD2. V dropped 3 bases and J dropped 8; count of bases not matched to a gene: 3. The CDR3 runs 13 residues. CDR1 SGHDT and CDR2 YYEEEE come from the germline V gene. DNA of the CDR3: TGTGCCAGCAGCTCGTGGACTAGCGATGAGCAGTTCTTC. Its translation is CASSSWTSDEQFF.

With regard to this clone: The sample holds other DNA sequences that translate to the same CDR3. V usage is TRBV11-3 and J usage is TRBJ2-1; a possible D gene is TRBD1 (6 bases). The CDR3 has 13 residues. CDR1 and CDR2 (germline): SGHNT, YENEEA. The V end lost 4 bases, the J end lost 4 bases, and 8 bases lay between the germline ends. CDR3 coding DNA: TGTGCCAGCAGCTCGCAGGGGTACAATGAGCAGTTCTTC. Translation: CASSSQGYNEQFF. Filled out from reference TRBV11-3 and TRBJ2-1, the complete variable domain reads EAGVVQSPRYKIIEKKQPVAFWCNPISGHNTLYWYLQNLGQGPELLIRYENEEAVDDSQLPKDRFSAERLKGVDSTLKIQPAELGDSAVYLCASSSQGYNEQFFGPGTRLTVL.

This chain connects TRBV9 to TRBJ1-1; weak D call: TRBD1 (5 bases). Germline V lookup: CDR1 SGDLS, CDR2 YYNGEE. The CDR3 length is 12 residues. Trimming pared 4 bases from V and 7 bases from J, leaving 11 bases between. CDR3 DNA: TGTGCCAGCAGCCCAGAGACAGATGAAGCTTTCTTT. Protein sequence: CASSPETDEAFF.

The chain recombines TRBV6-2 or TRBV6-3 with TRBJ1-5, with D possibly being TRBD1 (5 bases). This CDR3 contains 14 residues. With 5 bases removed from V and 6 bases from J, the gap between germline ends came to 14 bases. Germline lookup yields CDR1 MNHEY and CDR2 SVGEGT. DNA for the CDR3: TGTGCCAGCAGTCGGGACGGGAGAGGTCAGCCCCAGCATTTT. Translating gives CASSRDGRGQPQHF.

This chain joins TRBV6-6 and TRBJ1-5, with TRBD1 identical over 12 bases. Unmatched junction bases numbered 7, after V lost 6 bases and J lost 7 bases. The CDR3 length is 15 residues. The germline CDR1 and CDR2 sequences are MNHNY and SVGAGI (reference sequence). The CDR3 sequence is CASRGQGAIGQPQHF. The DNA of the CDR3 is TGTGCCAGCAGGGGACAGGGGGCGATCGGACAGCCCCAGCATTTT.

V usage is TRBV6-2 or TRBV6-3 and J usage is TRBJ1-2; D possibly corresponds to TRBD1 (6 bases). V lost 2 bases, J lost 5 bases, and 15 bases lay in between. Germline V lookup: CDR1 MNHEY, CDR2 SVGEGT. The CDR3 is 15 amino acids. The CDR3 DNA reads TGTGCCAGCAGTTACCGGGTAGCAGGGGAATATGGCTACACCTTC. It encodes CASSYRVAGEYGYTF.

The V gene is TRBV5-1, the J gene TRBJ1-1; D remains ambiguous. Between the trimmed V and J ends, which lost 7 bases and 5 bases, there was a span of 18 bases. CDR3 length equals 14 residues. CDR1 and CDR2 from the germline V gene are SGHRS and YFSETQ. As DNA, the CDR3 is TGCGCCAGCGGTCTTGGGCGGGAGCATACTGAAGCTTTCTTT. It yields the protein CASGLGREHTEAFF.

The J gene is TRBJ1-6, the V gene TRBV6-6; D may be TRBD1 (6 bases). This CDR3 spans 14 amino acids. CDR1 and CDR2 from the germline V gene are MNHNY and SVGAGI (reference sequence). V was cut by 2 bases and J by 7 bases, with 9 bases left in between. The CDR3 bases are TGTGCCAGCAGTTACGTGACAGGAAATTCACCCCTCCACTTT. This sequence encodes CASSYVTGNSPLHF.

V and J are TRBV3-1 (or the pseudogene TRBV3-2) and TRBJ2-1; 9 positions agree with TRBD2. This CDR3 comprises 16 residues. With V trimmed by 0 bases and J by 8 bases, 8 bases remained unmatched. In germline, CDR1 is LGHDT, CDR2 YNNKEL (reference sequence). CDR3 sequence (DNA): TGTGCCAGCAGCCAAGATCCTATTAGCGGGAGCTATGAGCAGTTCTTC. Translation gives CASSQDPISGSYEQFF.

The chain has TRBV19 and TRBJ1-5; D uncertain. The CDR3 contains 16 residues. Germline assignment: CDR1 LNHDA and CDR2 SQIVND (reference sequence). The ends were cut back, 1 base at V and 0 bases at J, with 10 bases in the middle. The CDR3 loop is CASSIVGGDSNQPQHF. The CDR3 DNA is TGTGCCAGTAGTATAGTAGGAGGTGATAGCAATCAGCCCCAGCATTTT. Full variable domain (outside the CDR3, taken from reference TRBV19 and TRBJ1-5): DGGITQSPKYLFRKEGQNVTLSCEQNLNHDAMYWYRQDPGQGLRLIYYSQIVNDFQKGDIAEGYSVSREKKESFPLTVTSAQKNPTAFYLCASSIVGGDSNQPQHFGDGTRLSIL.

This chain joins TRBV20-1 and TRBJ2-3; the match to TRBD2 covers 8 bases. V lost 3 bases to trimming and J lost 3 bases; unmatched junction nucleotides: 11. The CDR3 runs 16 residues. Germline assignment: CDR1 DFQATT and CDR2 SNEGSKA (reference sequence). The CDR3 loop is CSASAPGGGRTDTQYF. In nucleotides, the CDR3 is TGCAGTGCTAGTGCACCGGGGGGCGGGAGGACAGATACGCAGTATTTT.

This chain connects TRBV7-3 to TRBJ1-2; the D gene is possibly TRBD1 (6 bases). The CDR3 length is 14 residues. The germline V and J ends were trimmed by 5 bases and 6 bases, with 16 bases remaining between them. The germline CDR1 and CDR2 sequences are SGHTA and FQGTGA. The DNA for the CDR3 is TGTGCCAGCAGCCCCCTTGGGGGGGGCAATGGCTACACCTTC. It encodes CASSPLGGGNGYTF.

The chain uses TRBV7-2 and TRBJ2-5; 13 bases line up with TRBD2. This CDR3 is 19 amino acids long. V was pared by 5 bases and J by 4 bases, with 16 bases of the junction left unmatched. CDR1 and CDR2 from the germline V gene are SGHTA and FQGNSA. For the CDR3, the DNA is TGTGCCAGCAGCCAAGAAGGACTAGCGGGAGTACTATGGTTAGAGACCCAGTACTTC. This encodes CASSQEGLAGVLWLETQYF.

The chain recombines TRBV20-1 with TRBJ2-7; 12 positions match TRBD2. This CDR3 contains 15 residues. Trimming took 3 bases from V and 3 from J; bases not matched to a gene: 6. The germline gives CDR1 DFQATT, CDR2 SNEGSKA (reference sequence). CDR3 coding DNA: TGCAGTGCTAGTAAGACTAGCGGGAGATTCTACGAGCAGTACTTC. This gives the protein CSASKTSGRFYEQYF.

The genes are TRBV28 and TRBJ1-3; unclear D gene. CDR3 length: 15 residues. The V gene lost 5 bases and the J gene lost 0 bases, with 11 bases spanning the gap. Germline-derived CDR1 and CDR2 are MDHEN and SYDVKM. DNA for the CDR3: TGTGCCAGCAGTCTTGCTGGGAGCTCTGGAAACACCATATATTTT. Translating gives CASSLAGSSGNTIYF. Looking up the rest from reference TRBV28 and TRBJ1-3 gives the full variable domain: DVKVTQSSRYLVKRTGEKVFLECVQDMDHENMFWYRQDPGLGLRLIYFSYDVKMKEKGDIPEGYSVSREKKERFSLILESASTNQTSMYLCASSLAGSSGNTIYFGEGSWLTVV.

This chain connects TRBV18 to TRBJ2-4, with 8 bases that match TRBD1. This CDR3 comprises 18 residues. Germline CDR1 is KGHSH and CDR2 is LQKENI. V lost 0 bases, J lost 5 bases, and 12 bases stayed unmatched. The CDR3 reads CASSPPFPAGGGENIQYF. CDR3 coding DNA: TGTGCCAGCTCACCACCGTTCCCCGCAGGGGGCGGCGAAAACATTCAGTACTTC.

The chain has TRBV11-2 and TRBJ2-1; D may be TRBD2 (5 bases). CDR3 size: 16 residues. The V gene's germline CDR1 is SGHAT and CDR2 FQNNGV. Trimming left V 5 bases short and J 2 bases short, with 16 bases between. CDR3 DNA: TGTGCCAGCAGCCACCGGGGTAGCTTTGCCTACAATGAGCAGTTCTTC. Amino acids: CASSHRGSFAYNEQFF.

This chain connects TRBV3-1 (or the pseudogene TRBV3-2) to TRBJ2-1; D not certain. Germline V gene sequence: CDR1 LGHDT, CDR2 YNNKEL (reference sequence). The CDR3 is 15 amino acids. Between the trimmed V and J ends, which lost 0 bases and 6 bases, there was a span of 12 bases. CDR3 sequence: CASSQDPRPPNEQFF. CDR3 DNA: TGTGCCAGCAGCCAAGACCCTAGACCTCCCAATGAGCAGTTCTTC.

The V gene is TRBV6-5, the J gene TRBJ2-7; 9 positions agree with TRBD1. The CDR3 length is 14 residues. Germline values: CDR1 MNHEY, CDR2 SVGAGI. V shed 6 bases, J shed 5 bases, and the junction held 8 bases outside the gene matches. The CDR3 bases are TGTGCCAGCAGCCCCTGGGACAGGGCCCACGAGCAGTACTTC. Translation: CASSPWDRAHEQYF.